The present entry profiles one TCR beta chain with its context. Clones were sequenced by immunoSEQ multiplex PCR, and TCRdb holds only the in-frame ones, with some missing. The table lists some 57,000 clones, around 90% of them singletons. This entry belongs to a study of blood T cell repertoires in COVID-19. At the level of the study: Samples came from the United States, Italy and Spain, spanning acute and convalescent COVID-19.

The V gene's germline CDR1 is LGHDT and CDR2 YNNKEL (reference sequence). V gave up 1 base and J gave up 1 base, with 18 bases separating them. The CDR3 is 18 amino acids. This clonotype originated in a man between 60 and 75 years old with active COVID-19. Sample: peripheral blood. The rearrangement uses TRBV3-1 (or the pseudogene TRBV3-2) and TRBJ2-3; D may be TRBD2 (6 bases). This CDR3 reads CASSQARSGPQGTDTQYF. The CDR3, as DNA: TGTGCCAGCAGCCAAGCTAGAAGCGGGCCCCAGGGCACAGATACGCAGTATTTT.